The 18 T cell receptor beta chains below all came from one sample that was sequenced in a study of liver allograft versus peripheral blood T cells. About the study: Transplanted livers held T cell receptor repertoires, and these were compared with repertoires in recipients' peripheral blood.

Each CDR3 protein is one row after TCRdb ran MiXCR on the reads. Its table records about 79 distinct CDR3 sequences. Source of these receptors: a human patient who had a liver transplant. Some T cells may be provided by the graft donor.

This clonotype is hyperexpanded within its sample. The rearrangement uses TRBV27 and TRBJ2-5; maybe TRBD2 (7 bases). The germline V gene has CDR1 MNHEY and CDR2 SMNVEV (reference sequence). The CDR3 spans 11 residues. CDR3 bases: TGTGCTGAAGGGAGGGGGGAGACCCAGTACTTC. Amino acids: CAEGRGETQYF.

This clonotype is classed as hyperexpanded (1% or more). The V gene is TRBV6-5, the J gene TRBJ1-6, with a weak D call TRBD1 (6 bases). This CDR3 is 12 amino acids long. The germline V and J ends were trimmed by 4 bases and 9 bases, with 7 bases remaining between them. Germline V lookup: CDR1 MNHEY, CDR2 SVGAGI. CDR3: CASSFRGSPLHF. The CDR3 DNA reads TGTGCCAGCAGTTTCAGGGGTTCACCCCTCCACTTT.

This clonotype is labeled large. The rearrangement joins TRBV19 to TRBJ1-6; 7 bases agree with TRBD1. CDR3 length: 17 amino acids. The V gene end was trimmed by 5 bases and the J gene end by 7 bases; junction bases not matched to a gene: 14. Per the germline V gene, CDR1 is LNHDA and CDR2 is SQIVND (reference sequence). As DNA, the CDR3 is TGTGCCAGTAGTCGAGACCGGACAGGCGGGCGGAATTCACCCCTCCACTTT. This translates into CASSRDRTGGRNSPLHF.

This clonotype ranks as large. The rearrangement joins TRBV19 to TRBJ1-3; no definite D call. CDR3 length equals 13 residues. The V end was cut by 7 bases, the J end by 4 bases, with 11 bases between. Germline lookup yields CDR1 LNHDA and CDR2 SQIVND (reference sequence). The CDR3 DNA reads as TGTGCCAGTAATAGCGGCCCGGGAAACACCATATATTTT. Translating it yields CASNSGPGNTIYF.

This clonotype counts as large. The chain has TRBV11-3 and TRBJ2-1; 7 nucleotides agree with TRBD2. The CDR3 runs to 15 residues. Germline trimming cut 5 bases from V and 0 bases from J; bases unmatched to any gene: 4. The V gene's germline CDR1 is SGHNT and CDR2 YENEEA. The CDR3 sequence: CASSPTSLSYNEQFF. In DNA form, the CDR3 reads TGTGCCAGCAGCCCGACTAGCCTCTCCTACAATGAGCAGTTCTTC.

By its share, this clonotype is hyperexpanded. The CDR3 sequence: CASSVDSNYGYTF. The CDR3 DNA is TGTGCCAGCAGCGTCGACAGTAACTATGGCTACACCTTC. The chain employs TRBV6-6 and TRBJ1-2; D perhaps matches TRBD1 (5 bases). The germline CDR1 and CDR2 sequences are MNHNY and SVGAGI (reference sequence). The V end lost 6 bases, the J end lost 1 base, and 9 bases lay between the germline ends. The CDR3 length is 13 residues.

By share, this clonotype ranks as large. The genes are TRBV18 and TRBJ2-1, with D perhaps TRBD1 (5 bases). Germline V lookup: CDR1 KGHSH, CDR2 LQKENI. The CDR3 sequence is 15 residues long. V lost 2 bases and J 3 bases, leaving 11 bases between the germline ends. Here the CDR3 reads CASSPVLGHYNEQFF. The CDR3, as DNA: TGTGCCAGCTCACCAGTACTGGGGCACTACAATGAGCAGTTCTTC.

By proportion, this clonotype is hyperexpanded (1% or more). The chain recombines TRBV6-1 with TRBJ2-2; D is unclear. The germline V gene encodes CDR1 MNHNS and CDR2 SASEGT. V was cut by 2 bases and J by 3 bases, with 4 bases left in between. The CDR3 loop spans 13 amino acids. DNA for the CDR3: TGTGCCAGCAGTGAACGAGACACCGGGGAGCTGTTTTTT. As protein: CASSERDTGELFF.

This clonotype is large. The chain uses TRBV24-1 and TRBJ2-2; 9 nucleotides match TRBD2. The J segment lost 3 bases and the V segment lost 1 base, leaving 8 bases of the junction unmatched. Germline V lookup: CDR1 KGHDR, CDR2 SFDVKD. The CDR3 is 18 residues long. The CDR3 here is CATSDFASGRSDTGELFF. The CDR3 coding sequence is TGTGCCACCAGTGATTTTGCCAGCGGGAGGTCGGACACCGGGGAGCTGTTTTTT.

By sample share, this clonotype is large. This CDR3 reads CASSYVRGTEAFF. CDR3 DNA: TGTGCCAGCAGTTACGTGCGGGGAACTGAAGCTTTCTTT. This chain connects TRBV6-2 or TRBV6-3 to TRBJ1-1; D is unresolved. This CDR3 is 13 amino acids long. Trimming removed 2 bases at V and 5 bases at J, with 9 bases between. Germline CDR1 MNHEY, CDR2 SVGEGT.

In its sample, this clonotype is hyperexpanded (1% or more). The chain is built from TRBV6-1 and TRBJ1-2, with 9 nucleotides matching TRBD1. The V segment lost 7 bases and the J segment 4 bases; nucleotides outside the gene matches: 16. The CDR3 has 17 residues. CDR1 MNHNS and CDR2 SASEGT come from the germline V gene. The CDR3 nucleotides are TGTGCCAGCATTCCTCTCCCGGGACAGGGATTGGTCTATGGCTACACCTTC. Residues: CASIPLPGQGLVYGYTF.

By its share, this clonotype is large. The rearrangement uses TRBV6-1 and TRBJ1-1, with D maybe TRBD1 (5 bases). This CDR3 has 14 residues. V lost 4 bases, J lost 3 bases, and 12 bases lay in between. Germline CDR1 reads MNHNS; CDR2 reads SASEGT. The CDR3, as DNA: TGTGCCAGCAGTGCCCGTCGGGGGGACACTGAAGCTTTCTTT. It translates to CASSARRGDTEAFF.

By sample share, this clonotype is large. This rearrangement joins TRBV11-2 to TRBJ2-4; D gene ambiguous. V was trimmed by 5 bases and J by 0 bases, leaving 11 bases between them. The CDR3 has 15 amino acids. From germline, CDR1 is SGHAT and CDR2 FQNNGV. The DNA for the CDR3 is TGTGCCAGCAGCCGGTCAGATTTAGCCAAAAACATTCAGTACTTC. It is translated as CASSRSDLAKNIQYF.

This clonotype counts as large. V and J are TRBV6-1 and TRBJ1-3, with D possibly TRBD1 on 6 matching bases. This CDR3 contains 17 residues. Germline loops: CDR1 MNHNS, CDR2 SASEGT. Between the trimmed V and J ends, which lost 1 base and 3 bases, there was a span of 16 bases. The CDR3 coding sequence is TGTGCCAGCAGTGAAGGGTGGGCAGGGGCCTTTGGAAACACCATATATTTT. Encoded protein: CASSEGWAGAFGNTIYF.

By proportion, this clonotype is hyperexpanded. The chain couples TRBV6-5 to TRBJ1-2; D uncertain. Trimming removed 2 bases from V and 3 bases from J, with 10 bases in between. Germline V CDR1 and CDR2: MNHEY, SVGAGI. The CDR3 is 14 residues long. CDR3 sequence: CASSYDQHHYGYTF. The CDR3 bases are TGTGCCAGCAGTTACGATCAACATCACTATGGCTACACCTTC.

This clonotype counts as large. CDR3 in DNA: TGTGCCAGCAGCTATGAGGACAGGGTCTTCCCCGAGCAGTACTTC. Translated, it gives CASSYEDRVFPEQYF. The rearrangement joins TRBV7-9 to TRBJ2-7, with 8 positions matching TRBD1. CDR1 is SEHNR, CDR2 FQNEAQ, per germline (reference sequence). With V trimmed by 4 bases and J by 6 bases, 11 bases remained unmatched. The CDR3 sequence is 15 residues long.

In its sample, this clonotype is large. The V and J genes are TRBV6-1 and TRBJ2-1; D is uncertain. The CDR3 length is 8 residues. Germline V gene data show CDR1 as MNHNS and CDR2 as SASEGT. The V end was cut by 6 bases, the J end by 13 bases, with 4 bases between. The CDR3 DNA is TGTGCCAGCAGCGATCAGTTCTTC. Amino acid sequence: CASSDQFF.

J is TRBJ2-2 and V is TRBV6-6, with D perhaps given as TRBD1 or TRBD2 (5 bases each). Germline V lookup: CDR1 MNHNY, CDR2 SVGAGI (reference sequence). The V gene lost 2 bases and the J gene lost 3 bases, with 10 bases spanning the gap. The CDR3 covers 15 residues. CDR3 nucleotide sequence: TGTGCCAGCAGTTACGGCTTGGGGGACACCGGGGAGCTGTTTTTT. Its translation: CASSYGLGDTGELFF.